The present entry profiles one T cell receptor (beta chain) with its context. What it binds is unknown. The CDR3 sequence is 13 residues long. In germline, CDR1 is SQVTM, CDR2 ANQGSEA. Trimming shortened V by 4 bases and J by 8 bases, and 17 bases separated the two germline ends. Arm-PCR of CDR3 regions and iRepertoire HTBI primers were the basis on which TCR beta libraries were built. One entry per CDR3 protein results from TCRdb running MiXCR on the multiplex PCR reads. Found here are roughly 610,000 distinct CDR3 sequences, roughly 15% of them singletons; the top ten hold under 20%. The data were taken from a study of regulatory T cells in long-lasting Graves disease. Study-level results: Persistent patients had a count of shared public clonotypes (under 3,000) that exceeded that of new patients (approximately 1,000).

Indicated time point: newly diagnosed GD, antithyroid drugs for less than 3 months. Making the TCR library involved RNA that had been extracted from PBMCs. The same sample was also used in a study of T cells in Graves' hyperthyroidism and ophthalmopathy. That study adds: Most thyroid-expanded clonotypes above 0.001 were also found in blood.

The specimen comprised peripheral blood mononuclear cells (PBMCs), sampled at new diagnosis, from a patient treated with antithyroid drugs. The clonotype comes from a woman in her twenties or thirties with Graves disease. The chain has TRBV29-1 and TRBJ1-2; the D is unclear. CDR3 protein: CSVGSFAQGGYTF. The CDR3 DNA reads as TGCAGCGTTGGCAGCTTTGCACAAGGGGGCTACACCTTC.